The following is a T cell receptor beta chain sequence with its context. Its cognate antigen has yet to be identified. No base-level quality is on record; no much larger clone is a single base apart. This record belongs to a study of shared clonotypes between healthy human individuals (dated by TCRdb to the early 2020s). Background for the entire study: The cohort comprised a couple of women and a few men aged 18 to 49 years. To increase sequencing depth and limit assay-specific biases, TCR repertoire library preparation and sequencing were carried out by different laboratories using diverse techniques. Between about 0.94 and 8.9 billion PBMCs per donor were obtained by leukapheresis. For each donor, CD4 naive and CD4 memory were each given three plates, CD8 naive was given two plates, and CD8 memory was given one plate. Blood TCR repertoires of five healthy adults were deeply sequenced to estimate repertoire size and the extent of clonotype sharing between individuals. Overall study results and their limits: Compared with non-shared clonotypes, the clonotypes found in all four sorted-subset donors had higher generation probabilities. About 5% of naive CD4, approximately 3.7% of naive CD8, 2.3% of memory CD4, and 0.4% of memory CD8 clonotypes were shared across several donors. Rarefaction of sorted-subset datasets indicated incomplete sequencing despite the large sequencing depth. Based on pairwise subsampling, the degree of clonotype sharing among donors was expected to be affected by sequencing depth. Only blood was sampled, and tissue TCR repertoires likely differ from those in blood. Naive subsets generally had larger estimated clonotype richness than memory subsets. The genetic and exposure-history diversity represented was limited by the small number of donors.

CDR1 WNHNN and CDR2 SYGVQD are derived from the germline V gene (reference sequence). The CDR3 contains 16 residues, cysteine and phenylalanine counted. Solely the CDR3 DNA is kept, with 48 bases framed from the first base. Trimming accounts for 5 bases at V and 9 bases at J, while the number of junction bases matched to no gene is 16. Healthy HIV-negative adults with no recently reported acute infections or vaccinations were included as donors. Every donor was a Caucasian adult residing in Nashville, Tennessee, USA. CD4+ T cells were enriched by magnetic negative selection; naive cells were then positively selected on CD45RA, and the negative fraction formed the memory subset. Blood was collected by leukapheresis, and PBMCs were isolated by Ficoll-Histopaque density gradient centrifugation and then cryopreserved in liquid nitrogen vapor phase. Analytical flow cytometry was used to check the purity and quantity of every magnetically sorted T cell population. From each sorted fraction, genomic DNA was isolated and quantified by UV absorbance on a Nanodrop 2000c.

TCR CDR3 regions were amplified from genomic DNA by multiplex PCR using the deep immunoSEQ assay. Extracted genomic DNA from each cell subset was spread evenly across all wells of several immunoSEQ 96-well plates, with each plate serving as a replicate. For sorted subsets, 200 ng of genomic DNA, equivalent to tens of thousands of T cell genomes, went into each replicate PCR. The purified libraries were quantified using a Qubit 3.0 fluorometer, sized with a Bioanalyzer 2100, and then quantified again using the KAPA Library Quantification kit. Each immunoSEQ 96-well plate was sequenced on its own single-read 150-cycle Illumina NextSeq 550 flow cell. Concerning the study's data processing: Because the immunoSEQ output included only junctional sequences and no quality scores, the filtering could not be the same as the filtering used for full-length reads. To assign V/J genes and CDR3, sequences were annotated against IMGT germline references using PyIR, a Python wrapper for IgBLAST v1.9. Reads were removed for weak V/J assignments (E-value above 1e-6), missing CDR3, stop codons, out-of-frame junctions, or ambiguous translated residues. V3J clonotypes were defined by identical inferred V gene, J gene, and CDR3 amino acid sequence. Percentage overlap between repertoires was computed as shared unique clonotypes divided by the size of the smaller repertoire. Richness of each repertoire was evaluated using RTK rarefaction, the Chao1 estimator, and Recon v2.1 estimates of unobserved clonotypes. OLGA was used to compute generation probabilities for all TCRbeta clonotypes that the gDNA method yielded from a handful of donors. The source is immuneACCESS, and TCRdb retained only in-frame sequences with V and J called. Part of the clones is not carried over; for the studies checked, unresolved V genes explain less than half of this, and the remainder is unexplained. V and J calls and clone size are those listed in that table; D and trimming were worked out from the DNA. The sample contains millions of clones, about 95% of them found a single time. Around 0.13% of the sample is taken by the ten largest.

The receptor comes from a man aged 18 to 30 in good health. Input material: naive CD4+ T cells sorted from blood. Per the publication, the cell subset or site label means: CD45RA+ positively selected. The chain joins TRBV10-1 to TRBJ2-1, and 7 junctional nucleotides match TRBD2. The nucleotide sequence reads as follows: TGCGCCAGCAGTCCTCGCGGTAGCGGGCTATCTGGTGAGCAGTTCTTC. Its translation reads: CASSPRGSGLSGEQFF.